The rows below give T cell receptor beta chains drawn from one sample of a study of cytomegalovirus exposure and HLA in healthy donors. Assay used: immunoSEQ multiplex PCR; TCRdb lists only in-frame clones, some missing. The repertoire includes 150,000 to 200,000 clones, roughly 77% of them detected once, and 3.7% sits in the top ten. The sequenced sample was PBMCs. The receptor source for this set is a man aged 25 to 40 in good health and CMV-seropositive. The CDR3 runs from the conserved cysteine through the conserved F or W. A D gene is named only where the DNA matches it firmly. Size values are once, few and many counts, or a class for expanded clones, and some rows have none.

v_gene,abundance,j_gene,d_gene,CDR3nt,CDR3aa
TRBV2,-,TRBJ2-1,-,TGTGCCAGCAGCCCCGGGGTTGTCAATGAGCAGTTCTTC,CASSPGVVNEQFF
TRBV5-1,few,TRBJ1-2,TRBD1,TGCGCCAGCAGCTTGACAGGGGGGACCTATGGCTACACCTTC,CASSLTGGTYGYTF
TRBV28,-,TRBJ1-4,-,TGTGCCAGCAGCTCAAAGGCGACATCCGAAAAACTGTTTTTT,CASSSKATSEKLFF
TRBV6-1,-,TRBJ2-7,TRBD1,TGTGCCAGCAGTGAATTGGACAGGGCCTACGAGCAGTACTTC,CASSELDRAYEQYF
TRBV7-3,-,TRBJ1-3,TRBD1,TGTGCCAGCAGCCCAACAGGGGGCGATGGAAACACCATATATTTT,CASSPTGGDGNTIYF
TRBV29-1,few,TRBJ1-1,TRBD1,TGCAGCGTTGAAGATAGGACAGGGTACACTGAAGCTTTCTTT,CSVEDRTGYTEAFF
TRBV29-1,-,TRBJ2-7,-,TGCAGCGTTGGGGGAGACACCTCCTACGAGCAGTACTTC,CSVGGDTSYEQYF
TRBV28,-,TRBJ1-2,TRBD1,TGTGCCAGCAGTGCACCTGACAGGGGCGCTGGCTACACCTTC,CASSAPDRGAGYTF
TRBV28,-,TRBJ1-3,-,TGTGCCAGCAGTGGGGGGAGGTGGGGGACTGGAAACACCATATATTTT,CASSGGRWGTGNTIYF
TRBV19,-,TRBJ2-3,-,TGTGCCAGTAGTATAGGAACAGTAGTGTCAGTGACAGATACGCAGTATTTT,CASSIGTVVSVTDTQYF
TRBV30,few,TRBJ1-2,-,TGTGCCTGGAGTGCAGGGGAGGGTGGCTACACCTTC,CAWSAGEGGYTF
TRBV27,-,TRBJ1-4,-,TGTGCCAGCCACGTTCCAGTACAGGCCCTTGGGATGGATGAAAAACTGTTTTTT,CASHVPVQALGMDEKLFF
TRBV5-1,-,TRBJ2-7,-,TGCGCCAGCAGCTTGGGAGGGCGCGAGCAGTACTTC,CASSLGGREQYF
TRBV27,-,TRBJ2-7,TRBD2,TGTGCCAGCAGTTTAGCGGGGGGACCCTACGAGCAGTACTTC,CASSLAGGPYEQYF
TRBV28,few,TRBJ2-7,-,TGTGCCAGCAGCCCCACCTACGAGCAGTACTTC,CASSPTYEQYF
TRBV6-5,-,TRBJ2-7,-,TGTGCCAGCAGTTACTCGTACAGCACCTACGAGCAGTACTTC,CASSYSYSTYEQYF
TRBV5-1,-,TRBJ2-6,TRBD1,TGCGCCAGCAGCTTGGTGGGACAGGGGGGCCCTGGGGCCAACGTCCTGACTTTC,CASSLVGQGGPGANVLTF